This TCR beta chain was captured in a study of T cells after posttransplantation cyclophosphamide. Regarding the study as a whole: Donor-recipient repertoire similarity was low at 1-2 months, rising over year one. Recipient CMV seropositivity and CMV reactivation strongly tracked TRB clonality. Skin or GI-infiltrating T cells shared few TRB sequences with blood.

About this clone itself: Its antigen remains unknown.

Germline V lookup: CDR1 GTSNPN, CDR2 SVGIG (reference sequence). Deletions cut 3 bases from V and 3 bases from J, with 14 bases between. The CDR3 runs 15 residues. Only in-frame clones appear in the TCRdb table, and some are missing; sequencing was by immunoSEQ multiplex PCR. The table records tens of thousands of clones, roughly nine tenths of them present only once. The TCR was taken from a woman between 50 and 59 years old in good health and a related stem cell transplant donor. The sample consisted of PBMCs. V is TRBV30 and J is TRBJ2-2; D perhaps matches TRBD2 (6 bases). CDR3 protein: CAWSRGYRDTGELFF. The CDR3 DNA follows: TGTGCCTGGAGCCGGGGGTATAGGGACACCGGGGAGCTGTTTTTT.